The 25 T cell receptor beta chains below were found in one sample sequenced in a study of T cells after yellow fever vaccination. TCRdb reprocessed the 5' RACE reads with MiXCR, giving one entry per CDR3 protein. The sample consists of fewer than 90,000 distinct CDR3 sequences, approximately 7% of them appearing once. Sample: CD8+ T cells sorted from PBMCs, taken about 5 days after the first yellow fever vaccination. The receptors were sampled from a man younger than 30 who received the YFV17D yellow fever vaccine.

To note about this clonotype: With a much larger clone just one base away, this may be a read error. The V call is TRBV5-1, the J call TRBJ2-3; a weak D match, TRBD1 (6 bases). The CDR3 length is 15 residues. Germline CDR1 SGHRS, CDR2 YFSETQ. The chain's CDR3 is CPSRGYKTSPDTQYF. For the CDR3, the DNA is TGCCCCAGCAGGGGCTACAAGACGTCCCCAGATACGCAGTATTTT.

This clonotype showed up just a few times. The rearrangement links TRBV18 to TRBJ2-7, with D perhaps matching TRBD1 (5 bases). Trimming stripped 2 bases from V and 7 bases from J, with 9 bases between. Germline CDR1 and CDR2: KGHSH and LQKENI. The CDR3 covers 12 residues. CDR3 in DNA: TGTGCCAGCTCACCAACAGGTCAGGAGCAGTACGTC. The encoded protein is CASSPTGQEQYV.

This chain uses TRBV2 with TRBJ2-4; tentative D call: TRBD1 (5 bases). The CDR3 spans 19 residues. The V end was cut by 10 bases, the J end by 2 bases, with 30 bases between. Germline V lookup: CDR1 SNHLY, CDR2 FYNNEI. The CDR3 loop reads CANTRPPRAARDPKNIQYF. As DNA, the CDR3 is TGTGCCAACACAAGGCCCCCCCGCGCTGCCAGGGATCCCAAAAACATTCAGTACTTC.

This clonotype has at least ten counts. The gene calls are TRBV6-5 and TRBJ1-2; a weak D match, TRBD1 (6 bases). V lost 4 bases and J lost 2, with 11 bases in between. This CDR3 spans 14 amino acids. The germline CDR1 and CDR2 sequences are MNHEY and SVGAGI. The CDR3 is CASSWDNENYGYTF. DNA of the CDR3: TGTGCCAGCAGTTGGGACAACGAAAACTATGGCTACACCTTC.

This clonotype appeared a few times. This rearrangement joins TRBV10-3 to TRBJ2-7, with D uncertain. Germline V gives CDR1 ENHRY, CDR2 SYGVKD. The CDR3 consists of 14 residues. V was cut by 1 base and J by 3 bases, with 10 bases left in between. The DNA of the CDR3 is TGTGCCATCAGTGAGTTAGGTGGTCTCTACGAGCAGTACGTC. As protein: CAISELGGLYEQYV.

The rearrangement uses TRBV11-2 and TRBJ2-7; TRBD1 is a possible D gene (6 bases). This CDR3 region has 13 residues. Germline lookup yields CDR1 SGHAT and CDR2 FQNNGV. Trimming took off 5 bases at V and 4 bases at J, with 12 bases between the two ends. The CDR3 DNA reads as TGTGCCAGCAGCATGGGACAACTATACGAGCAGTACTTC. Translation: CASSMGQLYEQYF.

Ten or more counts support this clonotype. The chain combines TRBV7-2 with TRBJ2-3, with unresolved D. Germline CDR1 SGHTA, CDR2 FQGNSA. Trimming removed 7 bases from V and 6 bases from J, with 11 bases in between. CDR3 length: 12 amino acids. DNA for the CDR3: TGTGCCAGCACCTCTCTGGGTGATACGCAGTATTTT. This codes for CASTSLGDTQYF.

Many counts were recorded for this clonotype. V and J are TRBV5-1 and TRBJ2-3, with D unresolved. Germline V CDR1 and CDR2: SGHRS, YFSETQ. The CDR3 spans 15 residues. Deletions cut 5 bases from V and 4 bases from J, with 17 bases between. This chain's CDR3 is CASRGYKTSPDTQYF. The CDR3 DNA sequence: TGCGCCAGCAGGGGCTACAAGACGTCCCCAGATACGCAGTATTTT.

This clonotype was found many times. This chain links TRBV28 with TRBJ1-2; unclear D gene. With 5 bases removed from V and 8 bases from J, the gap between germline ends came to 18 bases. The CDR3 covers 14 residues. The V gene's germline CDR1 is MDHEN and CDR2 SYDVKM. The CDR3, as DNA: TGTGCCAGCAGTCCAAGCCCCGGGTTAGGGGGCTACACCTTC. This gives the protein CASSPSPGLGGYTF.

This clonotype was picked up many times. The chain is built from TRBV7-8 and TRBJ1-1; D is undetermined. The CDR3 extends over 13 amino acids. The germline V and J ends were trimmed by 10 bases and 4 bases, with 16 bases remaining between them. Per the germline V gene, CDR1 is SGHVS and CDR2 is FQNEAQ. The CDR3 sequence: CATKPYGLTEAFF. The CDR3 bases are TGTGCCACCAAGCCTTACGGCCTCACTGAAGCTTTCTTT.

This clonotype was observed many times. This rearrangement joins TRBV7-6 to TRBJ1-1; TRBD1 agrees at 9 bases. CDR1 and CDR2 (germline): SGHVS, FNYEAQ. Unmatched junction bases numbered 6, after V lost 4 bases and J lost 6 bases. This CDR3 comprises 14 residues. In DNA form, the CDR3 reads TGTGCCAGCAGCTCACAGGGGGCCCTCGCTGAAGCTTTCTTT. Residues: CASSSQGALAEAFF.

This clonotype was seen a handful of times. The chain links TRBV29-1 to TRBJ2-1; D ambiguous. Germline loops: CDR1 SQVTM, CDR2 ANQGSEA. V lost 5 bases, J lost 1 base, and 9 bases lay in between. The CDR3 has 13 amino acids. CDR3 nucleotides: TGCAGCGTTCGACAAGAATCCTACAATGAGCAGTTCTTC. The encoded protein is CSVRQESYNEQFF.

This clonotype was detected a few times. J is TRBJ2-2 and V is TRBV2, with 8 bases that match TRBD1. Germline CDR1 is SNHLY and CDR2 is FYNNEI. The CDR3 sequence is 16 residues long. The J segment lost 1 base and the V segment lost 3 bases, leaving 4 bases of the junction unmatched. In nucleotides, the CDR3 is TGTGCCAGCAGTGAGACAGGGGCCTGGAACACCGGGGAGCTGTTTTTT. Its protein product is CASSETGAWNTGELFF.

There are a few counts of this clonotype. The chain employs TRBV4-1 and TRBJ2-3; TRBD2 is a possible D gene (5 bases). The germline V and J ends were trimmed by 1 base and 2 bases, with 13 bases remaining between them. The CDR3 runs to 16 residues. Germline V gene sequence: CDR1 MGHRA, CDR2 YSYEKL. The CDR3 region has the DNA TGCGCCAGCAGCCAAGGTGTGAGGGTTAACACAGATACGCAGTATTTT. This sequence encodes CASSQGVRVNTDTQYF.

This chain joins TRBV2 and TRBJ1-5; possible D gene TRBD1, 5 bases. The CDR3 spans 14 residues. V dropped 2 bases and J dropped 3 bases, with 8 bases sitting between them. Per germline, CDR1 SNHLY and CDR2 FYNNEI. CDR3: CASSERTTNQPQHF. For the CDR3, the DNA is TGTGCCAGCAGTGAAAGGACAACCAATCAGCCCCAGCATTTT.

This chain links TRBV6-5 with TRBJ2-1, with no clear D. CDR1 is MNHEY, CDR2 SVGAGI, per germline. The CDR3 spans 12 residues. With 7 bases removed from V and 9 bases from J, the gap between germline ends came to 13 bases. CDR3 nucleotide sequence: TGTGCCAGCAAAGTAGGGTGGGGTGAGCAGTTCTTC. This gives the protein CASKVGWGEQFF.

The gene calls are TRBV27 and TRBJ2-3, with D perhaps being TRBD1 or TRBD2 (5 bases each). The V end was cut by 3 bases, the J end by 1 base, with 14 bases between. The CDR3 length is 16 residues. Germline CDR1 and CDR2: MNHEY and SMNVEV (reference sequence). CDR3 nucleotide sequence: TGTGCCAGCAGTTTTTATCAGGGACCCGGCACAGATACGCAGTATTTT. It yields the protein CASSFYQGPGTDTQYF.

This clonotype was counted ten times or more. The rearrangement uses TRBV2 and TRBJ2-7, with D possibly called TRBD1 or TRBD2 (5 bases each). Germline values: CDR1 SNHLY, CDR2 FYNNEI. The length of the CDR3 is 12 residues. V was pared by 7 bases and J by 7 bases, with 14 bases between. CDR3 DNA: TGTGCCAGCACGATTGGGGACGGGGAGCAGTACGTC. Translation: CASTIGDGEQYV.

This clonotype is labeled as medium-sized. The CDR3 nucleotides read TGTGCCAGCAGTGCAGGGGGCGGGTCCCAGTACTTC. Its translation is CASSAGGGSQYF. This chain connects TRBV6-6 to TRBJ2-5; 8 positions match TRBD1. Germline V gives CDR1 MNHNY, CDR2 SVGAGI (reference sequence). Trimming at V came to 5 bases and at J to 9 bases, leaving 5 bases not matched to a gene. The CDR3 has 12 amino acids.

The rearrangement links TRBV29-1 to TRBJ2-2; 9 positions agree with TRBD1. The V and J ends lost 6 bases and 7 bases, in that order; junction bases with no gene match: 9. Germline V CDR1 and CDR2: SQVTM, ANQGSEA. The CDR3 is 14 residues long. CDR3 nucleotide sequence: TGCAGCGTAGCGGGACAGGGACCTCACGGGGAGCTGTTTTTT. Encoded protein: CSVAGQGPHGELFF.

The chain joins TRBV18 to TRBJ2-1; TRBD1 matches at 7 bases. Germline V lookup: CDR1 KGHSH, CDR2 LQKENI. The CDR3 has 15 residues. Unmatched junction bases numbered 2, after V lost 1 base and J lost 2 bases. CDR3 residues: CASSPLQGPYNEQFF. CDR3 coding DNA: TGTGCCAGCTCACCACTACAGGGGCCCTACAATGAGCAGTTCTTC.

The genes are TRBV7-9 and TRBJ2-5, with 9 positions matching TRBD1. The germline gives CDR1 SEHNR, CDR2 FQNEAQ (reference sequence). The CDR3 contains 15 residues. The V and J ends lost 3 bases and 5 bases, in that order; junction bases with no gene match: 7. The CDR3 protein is CASSFLQGAVETQYF. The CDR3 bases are TGTGCCAGCAGCTTTTTACAGGGGGCAGTGGAGACCCAGTACTTC.

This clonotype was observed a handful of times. CDR3 in amino acids: CSARDRGGMYNQPQHF. Here the CDR3 DNA reads TGCAGTGCTAGAGATCGTGGGGGAATGTACAATCAGCCCCAGCATTTT. The chain is built from TRBV20-1 and TRBJ1-5, with D possibly matching TRBD1 (5 bases). Germline CDR1 and CDR2: DFQATT and SNEGSKA (reference sequence). V lost 0 bases and J lost 3, with 15 bases in between. There are 16 residues in the CDR3.

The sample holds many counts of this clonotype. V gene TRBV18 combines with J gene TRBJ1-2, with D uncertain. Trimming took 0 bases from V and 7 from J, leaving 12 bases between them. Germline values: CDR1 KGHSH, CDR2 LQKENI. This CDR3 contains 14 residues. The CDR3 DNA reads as TGTGCCAGCTCACCACCAGCGGACTTCGGTGGCTACACCTTC. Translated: CASSPPADFGGYTF.

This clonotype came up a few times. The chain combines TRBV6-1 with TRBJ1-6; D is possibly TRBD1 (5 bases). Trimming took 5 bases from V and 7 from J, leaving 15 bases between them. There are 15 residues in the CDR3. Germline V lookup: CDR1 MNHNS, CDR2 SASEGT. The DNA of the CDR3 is TGTGCCAGCAGTACCTCCGGGGGGACCAATTCACCCCTCCACTTT. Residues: CASSTSGGTNSPLHF.